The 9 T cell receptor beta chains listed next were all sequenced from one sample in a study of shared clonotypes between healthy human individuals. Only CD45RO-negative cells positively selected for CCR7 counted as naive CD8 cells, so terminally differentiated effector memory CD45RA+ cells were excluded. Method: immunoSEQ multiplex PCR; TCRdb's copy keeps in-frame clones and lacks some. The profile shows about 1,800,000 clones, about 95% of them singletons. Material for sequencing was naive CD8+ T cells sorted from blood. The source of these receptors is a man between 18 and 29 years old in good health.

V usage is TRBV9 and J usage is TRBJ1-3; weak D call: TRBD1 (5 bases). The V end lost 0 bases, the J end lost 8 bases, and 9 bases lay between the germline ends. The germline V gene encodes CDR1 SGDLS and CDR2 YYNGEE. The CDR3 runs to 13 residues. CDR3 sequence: CASSVGQGYTIYF. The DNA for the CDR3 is TGTGCCAGCAGCGTAGGTCAGGGATACACCATATATTTT.

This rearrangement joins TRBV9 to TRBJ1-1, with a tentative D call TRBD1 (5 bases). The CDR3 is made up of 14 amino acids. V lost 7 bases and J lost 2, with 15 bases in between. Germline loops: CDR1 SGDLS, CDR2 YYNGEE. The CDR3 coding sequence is TGTGCCAGCGGATTGGGGGTTTATAACACTGAAGCTTTCTTT. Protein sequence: CASGLGVYNTEAFF. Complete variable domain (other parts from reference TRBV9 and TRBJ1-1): DSGVTQTPKHLITATGQRVTLRCSPRSGDLSVYWYQQSLDQGLQFLIQYYNGEERAKGNILERFSAQQFPDLHSELNLSSLELGDSALYFCASGLGVYNTEAFFGQGTRLTVV.

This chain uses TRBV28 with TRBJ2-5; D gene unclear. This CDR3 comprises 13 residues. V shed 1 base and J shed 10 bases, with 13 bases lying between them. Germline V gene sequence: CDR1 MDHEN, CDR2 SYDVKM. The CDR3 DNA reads TGTGCCAGCAGTTTATCCCCGGACGGATTCCAGTACTTC. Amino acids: CASSLSPDGFQYF. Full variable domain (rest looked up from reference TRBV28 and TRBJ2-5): DVKVTQSSRYLVKRTGEKVFLECVQDMDHENMFWYRQDPGLGLRLIYFSYDVKMKEKGDIPEGYSVSREKKERFSLILESASTNQTSMYLCASSLSPDGFQYFGPGTRLLVL.

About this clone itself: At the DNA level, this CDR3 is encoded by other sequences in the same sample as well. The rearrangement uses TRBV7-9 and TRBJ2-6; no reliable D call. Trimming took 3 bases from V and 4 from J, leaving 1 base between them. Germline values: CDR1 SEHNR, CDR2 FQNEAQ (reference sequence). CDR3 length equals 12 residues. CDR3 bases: TGTGCCAGCAGCTTGGGGGCCAACGTCCTGACTTTC. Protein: CASSLGANVLTF. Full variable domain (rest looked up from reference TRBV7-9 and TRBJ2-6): DTGVSQNPRHKITKRGQNVTFRCDPISEHNRLYWYRQTLGQGPEFLTYFQNEAQLEKSRLLSDRFSAERPKGSFSTLEIQRTEQGDSAMYLCASSLGANVLTFGAGSRLTVL.

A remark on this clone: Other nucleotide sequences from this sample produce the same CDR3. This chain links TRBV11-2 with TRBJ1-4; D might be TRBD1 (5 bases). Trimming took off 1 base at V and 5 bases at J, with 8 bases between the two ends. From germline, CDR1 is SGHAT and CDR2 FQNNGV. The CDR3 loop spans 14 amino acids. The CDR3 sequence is CASSLVGGNEKLFF. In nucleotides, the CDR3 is TGTGCCAGCAGCTTAGTGGGGGGGAATGAAAAACTGTTTTTT.

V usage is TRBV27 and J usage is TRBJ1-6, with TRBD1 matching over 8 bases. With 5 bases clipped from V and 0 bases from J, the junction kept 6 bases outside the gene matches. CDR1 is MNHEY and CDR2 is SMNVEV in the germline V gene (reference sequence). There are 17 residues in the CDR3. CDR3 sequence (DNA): TGTGCCAGCAGTATCCGACAGGGGAGCTCCTATAATTCACCCCTCCACTTT. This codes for CASSIRQGSSYNSPLHF.

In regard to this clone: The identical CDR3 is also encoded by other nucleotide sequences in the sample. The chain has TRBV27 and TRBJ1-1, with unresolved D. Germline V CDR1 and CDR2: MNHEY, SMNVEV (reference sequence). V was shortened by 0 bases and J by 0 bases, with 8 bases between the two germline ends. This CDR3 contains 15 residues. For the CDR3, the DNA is TGTGCCAGCAGTTTATCGGCAGGTATGAACACTGAAGCTTTCTTT. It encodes CASSLSAGMNTEAFF.

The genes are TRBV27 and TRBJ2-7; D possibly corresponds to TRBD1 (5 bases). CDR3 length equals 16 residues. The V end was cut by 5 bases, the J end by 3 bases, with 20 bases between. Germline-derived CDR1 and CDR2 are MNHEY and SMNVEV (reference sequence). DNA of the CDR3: TGTGCCAGCAGTGCCTCGCAGGGTCAGTTTAGCTACGAGCAGTACTTC. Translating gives CASSASQGQFSYEQYF.

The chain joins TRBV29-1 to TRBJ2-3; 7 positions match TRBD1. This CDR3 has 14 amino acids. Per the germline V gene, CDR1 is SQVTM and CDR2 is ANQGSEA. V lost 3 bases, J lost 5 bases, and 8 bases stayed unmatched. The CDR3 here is CSVESDREIDTQYF. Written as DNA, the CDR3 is TGCAGCGTTGAGTCTGACAGGGAGATAGATACGCAGTATTTT.